The present entry profiles one T cell receptor beta chain with its context. Which antigen it targets is not known. No per-base quality is available; no much larger clone lies one base away. The treatment or condition label of this sample denotes: around 19 received Ad26.COV2.S at low or high dose, single or two shots; about 5 received placebo; per-sample allocation not given. For vaccine and placebo recipients, repertoires were sequenced using samples collected on day 63 after the first injection. Between 29 July and 7 August 2020, Cohort 1b enrolled 25 adults aged 18-55 years at one site in Boston, USA. Ad26.COV2.S consisted of a replication-incompetent adenovirus type 26 vector by which a prefusion-stabilized SARS-CoV-2 spike protein from the original Wuhan strain was expressed. The V end gives up 1 base and the J end 5 bases, leaving 4 bases in the junction not matched to a gene. CDR1 and CDR2 are read off the germline V gene as SGDLS and YYNGEE. The CDR3 covers 14 residues, taking in both the cysteine and the phenylalanine. CDR3 DNA only is kept here, 42 bases in frame from base 1.

The source of the sample is a study of Ad26.COV2.S vaccination and SARS-CoV-2 variants (dated by TCRdb to about 2021). In the study overall: Vaccine-arm donors were drawn from COV1001, a multicentre, randomized, double-blind, placebo-controlled phase I-IIa trial of Ad26.COV2.S in healthy adults. Dosing of Ad26.COV2.S was intramuscular, at either 5x10^10 or 1x10^11 viral particles, delivered as one shot or as two shots spaced 56 days apart. The TCR-sequenced set comprised around 30 samples: approximately 20 Ad26.COV2.S vaccine recipients, 5 placebo recipients and 8 SARS-CoV-2 convalescent individuals. Investigators remained blinded to trial group allocation during experiments and outcome assessment. TCRbeta repertoire sequencing was used to assess the specificity and breadth of SARS-CoV-2-reactive T cell receptors after Ad26.COV2.S vaccination. Trial participants were randomized into five groups of five: low-dose or high-dose Ad26.COV2.S given once or twice, or placebo on both occasions. General study outcomes and caveats: Higher spike-specific TCR breadth was observed in Ad26.COV2.S recipients than in placebo recipients (P = 0.0014). The study was not powered for comparison of responses between vaccine doses or regimens. According to the authors, total T cell responses may have been underestimated by the TCR breadth and depth analyses. After vaccination, substantial breadth of spike-specific CD8+ and CD4+ T cell responses was reported. Vaccine and placebo recipients had similar non-spike TCR breadth, a finding consistent with the vaccine containing only spike.

The immunoSEQ Assay was used to sequence TCRbeta CDR3 regions. After extraction, genomic DNA underwent amplification by bias-controlled multiplex PCR, followed by high-throughput sequencing. In the paper's pipeline: To quantify the absolute abundance of each unique TCRbeta CDR3 region, sequences were collapsed and filtered. Usable DNA was measured by amplifying reference genes present in all nucleated cells, and TCRbeta template counts were normalized to that usable DNA to estimate T cell fraction. Repertoire TCRs were annotated as SARS-CoV-2-specific by exact matching of V gene, CDR3 amino acid sequence and J gene to a known reactive TCR set. The reference SARS-CoV-2 TCR set was obtained from MIRA and was filtered for enrichment in COVID-19-positive ImmuneCODE repertoires, whereby public or cross-reactive TCRs were removed. Based on the MIRA antigens, annotated TCRs were further analysed at the level of specific ORF or position within ORF. Breadth was defined as the number of annotated unique rearrangements divided by the total number of unique productive rearrangements, and depth was defined as the summed frequency of the annotated unique rearrangements. Two-sided Wilcoxon rank-sum tests were applied when comparing TCR breadth between groups. TCRdb holds this immuneACCESS table with in-frame rearrangements only. Some clones are missing; in checked studies, unresolved V genes explain under half, and the rest has no known cause. From that table come the V and J calls and clone size; the DNA was used to work out D and trimming. Across this sample there are some 480,000 clones, with around 90% seen only once. The ten largest clones capture 13% of the sample.

The sequencing here drew on peripheral blood, taken in a trial of Ad26.COV2.S vaccine versus placebo. This clonotype was sampled from a person between 18 and 59 years old who received the Ad26.COV2.S COVID-19 vaccine or a placebo. The V gene is TRBV9 and the J gene is TRBJ2-3; TRBD1 aligns with 7 central bases. The CDR3 protein: CASSVRDRKDTQYF. In nucleotide form, the sequence is TGTGCCAGCAGCGTACGGGACAGAAAAGATACGCAGTATTTT.